These T cell receptor beta chains were read from a single sample in a study of cytomegalovirus exposure and HLA in healthy donors. Sequenced by immunoSEQ multiplex PCR; TCRdb stores in-frame clones only, minus some. The sample includes 150,000 to 200,000 clones, 65% to 85% of them seen just once. The sample taken for sequencing was PBMCs. Receptor source: a young man in good health and CMV-seronegative. The CDR3 runs from the conserved cysteine through the conserved F or W. D genes are given only for firm matches. Clone size is not always given. Where it is, it says once, few, many or a class for expanded clones.

d_call: NA; clone_size: NA; v_call: TRBV7-2; j_call: TRBJ2-5; cdr3_nt: TGTGCCAGCAGCCCTAGACTAGTCGCAGAGACCCAGTACTTC; cdr3_aa: CASSPRLVAETQYF
d_call: NA; clone_size: NA; v_call: TRBV18; j_call: TRBJ2-7; cdr3_nt: TGTGCCAGCTCCGCGCATTCTGACAGTTACGAGCAGTACTTC; cdr3_aa: CASSAHSDSYEQYF
d_call: NA; clone_size: NA; v_call: TRBV7-9; j_call: TRBJ1-3; cdr3_nt: TGTGCCAGCAGCTTAGCAATCGGCCGGGACTCTGGAAACACCATATATTTT; cdr3_aa: CASSLAIGRDSGNTIYF
d_call: NA; clone_size: NA; v_call: TRBV4-2; j_call: TRBJ2-2; cdr3_nt: TGTGCCAGCAGCCAAGAGAGGGCCGGGGAGCTGTTTTTT; cdr3_aa: CASSQERAGELFF
d_call: TRBD2; clone_size: NA; v_call: TRBV18; j_call: TRBJ2-5; cdr3_nt: TGTGCCAGCTCACCACTTCCTACGGGAGGGCCGAAGACCCAGTACTTC; cdr3_aa: CASSPLPTGGPKTQYF
d_call: TRBD2; clone_size: few; v_call: TRBV11-3; j_call: TRBJ2-1; cdr3_nt: TGTGCCAGCAGCTCCGGGGCGGTAGCGGGAGACAGTGAGCAGTTCTTC; cdr3_aa: CASSSGAVAGDSEQFF
d_call: NA; clone_size: NA; v_call: TRBV9; j_call: TRBJ2-1; cdr3_nt: TGTGCCAGCAGCGTAGCCTCTGGGGCGGGACTTAGCTCCTACAATGAGCAGTTCTTC; cdr3_aa: CASSVASGAGLSSYNEQFF
d_call: TRBD2; clone_size: NA; v_call: TRBV7-9; j_call: TRBJ2-3; cdr3_nt: TGTGCCAGCAGCTTCGGGGGTGCGGGAGACACAGATACGCAGTATTTT; cdr3_aa: CASSFGGAGDTDTQYF
d_call: TRBD2; clone_size: NA; v_call: TRBV9; j_call: TRBJ2-7; cdr3_nt: TGTGCCAGCAGCGTAGGCCCCGCCACGCTAGCGGTAGACGAGCAGTACTTC; cdr3_aa: CASSVGPATLAVDEQYF
d_call: NA; clone_size: NA; v_call: TRBV7-2; j_call: TRBJ2-2; cdr3_nt: TGTGCCAGCAGCTTACATTTTGACTGGTCCACCGGGGAGCTGTTTTTT; cdr3_aa: CASSLHFDWSTGELFF
d_call: TRBD2; clone_size: NA; v_call: TRBV6-5; j_call: TRBJ2-3; cdr3_nt: TGTGCCAGCGCGACTAGCGGGAGATTCACAGATACGCAGTATTTT; cdr3_aa: CASATSGRFTDTQYF
d_call: TRBD2; clone_size: NA; v_call: TRBV4-3; j_call: TRBJ2-2; cdr3_nt: TGCGCCAGCACCCCATGGGCGGGGGGGGCCGGGGAGCTGTTTTTT; cdr3_aa: CASTPWAGGAGELFF
d_call: NA; clone_size: once; v_call: TRBV4-1; j_call: TRBJ2-1; cdr3_nt: TGCGCCAGCAGCCAAGACTTAGACTCCTACAATGAGCAGTTCTTC; cdr3_aa: CASSQDLDSYNEQFF
d_call: NA; clone_size: NA; v_call: TRBV7-2; j_call: TRBJ2-5; cdr3_nt: TGTGCCAGCAGCTTATCATCAGGGAGGTTGAAGACCCAGTACTTC; cdr3_aa: CASSLSSGRLKTQYF
d_call: NA; clone_size: few; v_call: TRBV4-3; j_call: TRBJ2-6; cdr3_nt: TGCGCCAGCAGCCAAGAGGAGGGTGGGGCCAACGTCCTGACTTTC; cdr3_aa: CASSQEEGGANVLTF
d_call: NA; clone_size: NA; v_call: TRBV18; j_call: TRBJ2-3; cdr3_nt: TGTGCCAGCTCACCGGGCGGGACAGAGACCACAGATACGCAGTATTTT; cdr3_aa: CASSPGGTETTDTQYF
d_call: TRBD2; clone_size: NA; v_call: TRBV5-1; j_call: TRBJ2-3; cdr3_nt: TGCGCCAGCAGCTCCCAGGATGGGGGGGGGAACACAGATACGCAGTATTTT; cdr3_aa: CASSSQDGGGNTDTQYF
d_call: TRBD2; clone_size: NA; v_call: TRBV4-1; j_call: TRBJ2-7; cdr3_nt: TGCGCCAGCAGCCCCGGGGGAGGGCGCTCCTACGAGCAGTACTTC; cdr3_aa: CASSPGGGRSYEQYF
d_call: TRBD2; clone_size: NA; v_call: TRBV5-4; j_call: TRBJ2-1; cdr3_nt: TGTGCCAGCAGCTTGGAACTAGCGGGGAACTACAATGAGCAGTTCTTC; cdr3_aa: CASSLELAGNYNEQFF
d_call: NA; clone_size: NA; v_call: TRBV6-1; j_call: TRBJ1-2; cdr3_nt: TGTGCCAGCAGTGAAGGGTCTACAGAGCCTTATGGCTACACCTTC; cdr3_aa: CASSEGSTEPYGYTF
d_call: NA; clone_size: few; v_call: TRBV27; j_call: TRBJ2-7; cdr3_nt: TGTGCCAGCAGTTTAGGGGCAGGCTACGAGCAGTACTTC; cdr3_aa: CASSLGAGYEQYF
d_call: NA; clone_size: NA; v_call: TRBV7-2; j_call: TRBJ2-1; cdr3_nt: TGTGCCAGCAGCTTAAAAATCCAGGAGCAGTTCTTC; cdr3_aa: CASSLKIQEQFF